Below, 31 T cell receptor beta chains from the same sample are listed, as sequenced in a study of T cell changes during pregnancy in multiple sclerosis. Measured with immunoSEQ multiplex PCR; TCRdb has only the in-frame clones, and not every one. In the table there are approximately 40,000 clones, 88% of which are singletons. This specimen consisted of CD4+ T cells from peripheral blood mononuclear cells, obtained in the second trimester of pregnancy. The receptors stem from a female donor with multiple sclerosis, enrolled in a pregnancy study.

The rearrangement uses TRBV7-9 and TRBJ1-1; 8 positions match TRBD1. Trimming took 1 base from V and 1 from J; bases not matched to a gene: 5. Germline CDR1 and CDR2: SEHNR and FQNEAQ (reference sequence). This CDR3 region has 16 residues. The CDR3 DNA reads TGTGCCAGCAGCTTAGGGTCCGGGACAGGGAACACTGAAGCTTTCTTT. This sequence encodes CASSLGSGTGNTEAFF.

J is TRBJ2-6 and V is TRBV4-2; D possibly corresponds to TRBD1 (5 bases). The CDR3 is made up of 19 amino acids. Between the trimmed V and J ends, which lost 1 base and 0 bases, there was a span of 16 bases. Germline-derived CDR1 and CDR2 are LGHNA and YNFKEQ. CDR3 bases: TGTGCCAGCAGCCAAGGCGGCAAGGGGTTCAGCTCTGGGGCCAACGTCCTGACTTTC. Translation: CASSQGGKGFSSGANVLTF.

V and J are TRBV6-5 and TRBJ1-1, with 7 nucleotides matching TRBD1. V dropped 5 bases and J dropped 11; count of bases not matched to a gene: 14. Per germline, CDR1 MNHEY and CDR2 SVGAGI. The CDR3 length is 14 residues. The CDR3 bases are TGTGCCAGCAGTGACGGGACAGCTGATAGAACCGCTTTCTTT. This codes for CASSDGTADRTAFF.

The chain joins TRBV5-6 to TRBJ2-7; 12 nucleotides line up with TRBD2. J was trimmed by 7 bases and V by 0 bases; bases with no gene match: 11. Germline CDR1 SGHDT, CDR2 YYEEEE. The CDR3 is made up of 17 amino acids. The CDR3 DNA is TGTGCCAGCAGCTTGGGACTAGCGGGAGTCTGGTCGGGGGAGCAGTACTTC. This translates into CASSLGLAGVWSGEQYF.

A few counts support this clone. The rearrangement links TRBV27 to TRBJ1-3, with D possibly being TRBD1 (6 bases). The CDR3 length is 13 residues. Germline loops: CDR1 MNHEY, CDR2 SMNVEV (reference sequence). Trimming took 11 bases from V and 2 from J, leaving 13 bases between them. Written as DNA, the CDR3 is TGTGCCGGTTTCAGGGGAGCTGGAAACACCATATATTTT. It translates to CAGFRGAGNTIYF.

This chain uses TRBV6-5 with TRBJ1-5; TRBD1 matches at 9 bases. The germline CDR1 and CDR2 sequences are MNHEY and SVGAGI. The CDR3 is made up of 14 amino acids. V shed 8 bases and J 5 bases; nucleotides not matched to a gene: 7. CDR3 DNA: TGTGCCAGCCGGGACAGGGCTTCCCATCAGCCCCAGCATTTT. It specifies CASRDRASHQPQHF.

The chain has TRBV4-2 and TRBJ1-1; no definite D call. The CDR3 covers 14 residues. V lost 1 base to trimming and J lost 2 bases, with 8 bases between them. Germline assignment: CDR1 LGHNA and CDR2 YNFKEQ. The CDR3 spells CASSQGPPNTEAFF. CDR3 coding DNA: TGTGCCAGCAGCCAAGGGCCTCCAAACACTGAAGCTTTCTTT.

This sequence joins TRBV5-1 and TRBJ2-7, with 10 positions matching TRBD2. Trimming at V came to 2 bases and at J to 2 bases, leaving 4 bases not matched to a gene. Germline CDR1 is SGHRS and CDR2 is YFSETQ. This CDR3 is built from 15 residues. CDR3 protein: CASSFLGTSAYEQYF. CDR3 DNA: TGCGCCAGCAGCTTCCTCGGGACTAGCGCCTACGAGCAGTACTTC.

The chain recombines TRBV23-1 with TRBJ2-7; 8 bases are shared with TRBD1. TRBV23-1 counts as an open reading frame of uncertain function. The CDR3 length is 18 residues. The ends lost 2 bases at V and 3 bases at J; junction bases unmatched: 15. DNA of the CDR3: TGCGCCAGCAGTCAAAGGGGACAGGAACTCCCTCGGGACTACGAGCAGTACTTC. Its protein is CASSQRGQELPRDYEQYF.

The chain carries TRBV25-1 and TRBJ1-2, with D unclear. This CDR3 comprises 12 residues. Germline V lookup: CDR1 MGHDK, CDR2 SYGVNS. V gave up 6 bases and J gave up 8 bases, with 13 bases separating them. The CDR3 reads CASSGLAGGYTF. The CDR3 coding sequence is TGTGCCAGCAGCGGCCTAGCTGGAGGCTACACCTTC.

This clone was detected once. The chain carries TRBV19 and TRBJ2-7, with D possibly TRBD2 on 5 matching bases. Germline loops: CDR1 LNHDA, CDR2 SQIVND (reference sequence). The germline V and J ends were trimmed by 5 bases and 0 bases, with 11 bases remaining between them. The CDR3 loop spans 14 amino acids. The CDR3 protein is CASSLLGSSYEQYF. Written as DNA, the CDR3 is TGTGCCAGTAGTCTCCTGGGGAGCTCCTACGAGCAGTACTTC.

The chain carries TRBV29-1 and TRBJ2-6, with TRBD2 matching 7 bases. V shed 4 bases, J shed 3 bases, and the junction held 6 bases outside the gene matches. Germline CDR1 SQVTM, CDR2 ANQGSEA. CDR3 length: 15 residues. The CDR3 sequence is CSVALGGVGANVLTF. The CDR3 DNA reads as TGCAGCGTTGCGCTTGGGGGGGTTGGGGCCAACGTCCTGACTTTC. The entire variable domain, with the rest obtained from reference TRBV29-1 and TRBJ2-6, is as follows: SAVISQKPSRDICQRGTSLTIQCQVDSQVTMMFWYRQQPGQSLTLIATANQGSEATYESGFVIDKFPISRPNLTFSTLTVSNMSPEDSSIYLCSVALGGVGANVLTFGAGSRLTVL.

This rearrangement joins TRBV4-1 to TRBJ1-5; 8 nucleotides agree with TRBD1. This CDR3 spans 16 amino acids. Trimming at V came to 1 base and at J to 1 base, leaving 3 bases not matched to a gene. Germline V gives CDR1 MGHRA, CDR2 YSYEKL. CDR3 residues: CASSQAQGESNQPQHF. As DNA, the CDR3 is TGCGCCAGCAGCCAAGCACAGGGGGAAAGCAATCAGCCCCAGCATTTT.

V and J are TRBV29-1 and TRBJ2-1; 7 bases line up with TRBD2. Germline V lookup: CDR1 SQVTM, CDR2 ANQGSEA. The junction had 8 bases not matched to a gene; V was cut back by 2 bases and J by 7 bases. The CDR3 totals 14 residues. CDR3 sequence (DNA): TGCAGCGTTGAACGGGGGAGGGCCGGAAATGAGCAGTTCTTC. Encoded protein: CSVERGRAGNEQFF.

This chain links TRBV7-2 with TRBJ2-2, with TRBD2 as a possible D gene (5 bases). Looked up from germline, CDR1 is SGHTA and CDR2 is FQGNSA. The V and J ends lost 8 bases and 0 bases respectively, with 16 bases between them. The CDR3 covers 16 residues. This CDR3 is CASSPQVGANTGELFF. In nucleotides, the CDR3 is TGTGCCAGCTCCCCCCAGGTGGGAGCGAACACCGGGGAGCTGTTTTTT.

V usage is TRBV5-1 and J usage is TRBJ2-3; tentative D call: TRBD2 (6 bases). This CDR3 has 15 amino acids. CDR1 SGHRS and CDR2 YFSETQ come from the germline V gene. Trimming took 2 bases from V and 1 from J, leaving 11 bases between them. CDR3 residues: CASSLLASGTDTQYF. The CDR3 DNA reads TGCGCCAGCAGCTTACTAGCATCGGGCACAGATACGCAGTATTTT.

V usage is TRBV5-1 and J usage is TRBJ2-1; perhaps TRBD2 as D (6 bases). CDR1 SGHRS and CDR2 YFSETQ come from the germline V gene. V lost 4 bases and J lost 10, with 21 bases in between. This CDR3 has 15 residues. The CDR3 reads CASSEGTSGYQEQFF. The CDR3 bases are TGCGCCAGCAGCGAAGGGACTTCGGGATATCAGGAGCAGTTCTTC.

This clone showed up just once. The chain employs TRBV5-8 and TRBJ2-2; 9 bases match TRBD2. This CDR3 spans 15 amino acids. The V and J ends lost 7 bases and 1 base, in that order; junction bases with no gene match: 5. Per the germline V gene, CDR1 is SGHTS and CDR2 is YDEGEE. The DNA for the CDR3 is TGTGCCAGCGGCCCTAGCGGGGTGAACACCGGGGAGCTGTTTTTT. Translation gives CASGPSGVNTGELFF.

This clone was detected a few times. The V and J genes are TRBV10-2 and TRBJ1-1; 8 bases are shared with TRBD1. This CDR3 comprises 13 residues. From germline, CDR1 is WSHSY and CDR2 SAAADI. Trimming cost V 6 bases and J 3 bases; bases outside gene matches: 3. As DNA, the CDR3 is TGCGCCAGCAGAGACAGGGGTTACACTGAAGCTTTCTTT. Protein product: CASRDRGYTEAFF.

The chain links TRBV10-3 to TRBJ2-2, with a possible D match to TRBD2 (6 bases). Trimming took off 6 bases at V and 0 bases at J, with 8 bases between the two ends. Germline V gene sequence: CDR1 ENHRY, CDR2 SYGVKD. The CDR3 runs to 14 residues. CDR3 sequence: CAIRGGANTGELFF. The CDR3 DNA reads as TGTGCCATCAGGGGGGGTGCGAACACCGGGGAGCTGTTTTTT.

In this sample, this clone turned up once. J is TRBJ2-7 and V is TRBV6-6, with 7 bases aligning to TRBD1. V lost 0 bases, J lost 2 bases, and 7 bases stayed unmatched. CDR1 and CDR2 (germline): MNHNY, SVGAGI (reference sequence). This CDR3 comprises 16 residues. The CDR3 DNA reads TGTGCCAGCAGTTACTCGCTGGGGCAGGGGGCCTACGAGCAGTACTTC. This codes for CASSYSLGQGAYEQYF.

CDR3 sequence: CASSYDWGRQETQYF. CDR3 coding DNA: TGTGCCAGCAGTTACGACTGGGGGCGGCAAGAGACCCAGTACTTC. V and J are TRBV6-5 and TRBJ2-5, with D perhaps matching TRBD1 (6 bases). CDR1 is MNHEY, CDR2 SVGAGI, per germline. The CDR3 loop spans 15 amino acids. The V and J ends lost 2 bases and 2 bases respectively, with 12 bases between them.

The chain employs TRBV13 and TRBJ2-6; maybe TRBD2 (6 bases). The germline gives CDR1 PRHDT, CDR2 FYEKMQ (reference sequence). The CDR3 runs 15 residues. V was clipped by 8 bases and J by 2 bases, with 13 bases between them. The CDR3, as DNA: TGTGCCAGCTTCAGGCGGGGACCTGGGGCCAACGTCCTGACTTTC. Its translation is CASFRRGPGANVLTF.

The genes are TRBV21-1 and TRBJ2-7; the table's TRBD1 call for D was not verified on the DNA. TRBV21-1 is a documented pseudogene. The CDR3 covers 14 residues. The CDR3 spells CASSKPTGSYEQYF. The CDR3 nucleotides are TGTGCCAGCAGCAAACCGACAGGGTCCTACGAGCAGTACTTC.

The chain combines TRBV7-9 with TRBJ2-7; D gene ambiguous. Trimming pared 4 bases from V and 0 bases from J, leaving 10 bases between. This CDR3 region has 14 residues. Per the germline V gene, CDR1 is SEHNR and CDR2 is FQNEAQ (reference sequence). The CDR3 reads CASSSPGSSYEQYF. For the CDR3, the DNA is TGTGCCAGCAGCTCCCCAGGTAGCTCCTACGAGCAGTACTTC.

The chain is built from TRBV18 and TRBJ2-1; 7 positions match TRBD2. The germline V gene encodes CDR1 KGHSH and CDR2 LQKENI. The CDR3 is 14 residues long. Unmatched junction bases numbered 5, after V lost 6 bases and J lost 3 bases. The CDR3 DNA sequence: TGTGCCAGCTCCCCAACGGGGGGCTACAATGAGCAGTTCTTC. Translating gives CASSPTGGYNEQFF. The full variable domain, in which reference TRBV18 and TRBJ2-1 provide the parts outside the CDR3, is NAGVMQNPRHLVRRRGQEARLRCSPMKGHSHVYWYRQLPEEGLKFMVYLQKENIIDESGMPKERFSAEFPKEGPSILRIQQVVRGDSAAYFCASSPTGGYNEQFFGPGTRLTVL.

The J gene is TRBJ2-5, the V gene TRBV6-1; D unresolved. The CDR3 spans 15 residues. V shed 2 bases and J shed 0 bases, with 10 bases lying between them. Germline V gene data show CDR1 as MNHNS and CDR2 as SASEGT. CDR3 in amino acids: CASSETWRNQETQYF. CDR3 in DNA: TGTGCCAGCAGTGAAACGTGGCGGAACCAAGAGACCCAGTACTTC.

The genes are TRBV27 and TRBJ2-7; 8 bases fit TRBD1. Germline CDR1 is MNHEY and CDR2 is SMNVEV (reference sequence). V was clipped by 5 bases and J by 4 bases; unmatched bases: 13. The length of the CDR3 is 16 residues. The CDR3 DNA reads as TGTGCCAGCAGTCCCCCCCTCTGGACAGGGCGATACGAGCAGTACTTC. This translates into CASSPPLWTGRYEQYF.

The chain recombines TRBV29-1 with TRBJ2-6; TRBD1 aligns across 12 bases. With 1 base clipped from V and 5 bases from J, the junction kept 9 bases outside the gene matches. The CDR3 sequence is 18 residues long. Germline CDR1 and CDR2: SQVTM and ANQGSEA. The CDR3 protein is CSVEVRGQGASRANVLTF. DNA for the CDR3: TGCAGCGTTGAAGTAAGGGGACAGGGGGCTAGTCGGGCCAACGTCCTGACTTTC.

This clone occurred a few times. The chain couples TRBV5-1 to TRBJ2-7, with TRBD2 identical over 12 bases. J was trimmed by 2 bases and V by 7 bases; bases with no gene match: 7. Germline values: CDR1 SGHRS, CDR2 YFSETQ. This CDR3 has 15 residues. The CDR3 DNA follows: TGCGCCAGCTGCATGACTAGCGGGAGACCCTACGAGCAGTACTTC. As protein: CASCMTSGRPYEQYF.

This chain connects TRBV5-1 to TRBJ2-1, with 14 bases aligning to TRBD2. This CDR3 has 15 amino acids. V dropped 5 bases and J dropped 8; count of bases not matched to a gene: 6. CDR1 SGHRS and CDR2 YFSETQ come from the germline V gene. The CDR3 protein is CASRPRLAGGHEQFF. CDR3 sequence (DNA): TGCGCCAGCAGACCTAGACTAGCGGGAGGGCATGAGCAGTTCTTC.